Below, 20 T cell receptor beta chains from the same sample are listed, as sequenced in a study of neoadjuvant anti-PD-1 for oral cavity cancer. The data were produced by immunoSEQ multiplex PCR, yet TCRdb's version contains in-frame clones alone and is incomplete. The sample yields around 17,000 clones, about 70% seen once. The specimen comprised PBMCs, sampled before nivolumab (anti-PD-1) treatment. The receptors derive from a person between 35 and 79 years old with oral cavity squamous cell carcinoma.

Here the CDR3 reads CASSPGAGELFF. The CDR3 DNA reads as TGTGCCAGCAGCCCCGGAGCTGGGGAGCTGTTTTTT. The V call is TRBV9, the J call TRBJ2-2; D is uncertain. This CDR3 region has 12 residues. The V gene's germline CDR1 is SGDLS and CDR2 YYNGEE. The ends were cut back, 4 bases at V and 8 bases at J, with 9 bases in the middle.

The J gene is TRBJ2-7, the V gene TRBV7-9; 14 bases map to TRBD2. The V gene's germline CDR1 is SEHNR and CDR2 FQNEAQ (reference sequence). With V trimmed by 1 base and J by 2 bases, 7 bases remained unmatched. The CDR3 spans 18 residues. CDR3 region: CASSLGRGLAGATYEQYF. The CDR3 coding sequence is TGTGCCAGCAGCTTAGGCCGGGGACTAGCGGGAGCCACCTACGAGCAGTACTTC. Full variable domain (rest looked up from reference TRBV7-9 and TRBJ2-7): DTGVSQNPRHKITKRGQNVTFRCDPISEHNRLYWYRQTLGQGPEFLTYFQNEAQLEKSRLLSDRFSAERPKGSFSTLEIQRTEQGDSAMYLCASSLGRGLAGATYEQYFGPGTRLTVT.

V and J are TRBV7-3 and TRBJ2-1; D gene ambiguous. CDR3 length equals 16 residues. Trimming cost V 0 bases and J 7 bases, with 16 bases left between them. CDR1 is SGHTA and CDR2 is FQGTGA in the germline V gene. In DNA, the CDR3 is TGTGCCAGCAGCTTAACCCCCGCAGGCCCGGGTAATGAGCAGTTCTTC. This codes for CASSLTPAGPGNEQFF.

The CDR3 nucleotides are TGTGCGACTTCTCGATGGATGGCAGATACGCAGTATTTT. Its translation: CATSRWMADTQYF. This chain links TRBV19 with TRBJ2-3; D uncertain. Per germline, CDR1 LNHDA and CDR2 SQIVND (reference sequence). The CDR3 consists of 13 residues.

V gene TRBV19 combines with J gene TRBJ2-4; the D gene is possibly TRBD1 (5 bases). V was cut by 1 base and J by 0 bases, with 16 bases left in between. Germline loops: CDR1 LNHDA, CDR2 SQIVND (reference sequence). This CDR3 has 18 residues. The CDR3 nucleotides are TGTGCCAGTAGTATAGGGCAGGGCGTCCCGTTAGCCAAAAACATTCAGTACTTC. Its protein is CASSIGQGVPLAKNIQYF.

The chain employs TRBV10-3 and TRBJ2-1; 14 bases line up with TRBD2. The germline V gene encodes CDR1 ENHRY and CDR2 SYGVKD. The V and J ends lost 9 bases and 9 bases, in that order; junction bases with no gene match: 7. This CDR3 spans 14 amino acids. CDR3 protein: CAMARLAGGSEQFF. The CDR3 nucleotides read TGTGCCATGGCACGACTAGCGGGAGGGAGTGAGCAGTTCTTC.

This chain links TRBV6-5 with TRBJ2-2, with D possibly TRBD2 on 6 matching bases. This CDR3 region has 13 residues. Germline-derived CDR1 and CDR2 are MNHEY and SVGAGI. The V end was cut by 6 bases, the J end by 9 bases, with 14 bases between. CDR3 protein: CASRSPGERELFF. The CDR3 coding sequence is TGTGCCAGCAGGTCCCCGGGAGAGAGGGAGCTGTTTTTT.

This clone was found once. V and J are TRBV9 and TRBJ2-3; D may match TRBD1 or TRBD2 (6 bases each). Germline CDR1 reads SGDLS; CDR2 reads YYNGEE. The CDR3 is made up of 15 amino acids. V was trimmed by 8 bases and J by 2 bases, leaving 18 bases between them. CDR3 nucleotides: TGTGCCAGTGGAAGGGGGGCGCCGGACACAGATACGCAGTATTTT. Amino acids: CASGRGAPDTDTQYF.

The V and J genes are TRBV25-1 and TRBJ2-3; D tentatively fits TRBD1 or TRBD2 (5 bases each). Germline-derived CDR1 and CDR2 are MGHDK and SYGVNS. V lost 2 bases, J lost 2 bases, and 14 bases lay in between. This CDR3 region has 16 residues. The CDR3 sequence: CASSEQEAGNTDTQYF. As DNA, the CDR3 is TGTGCCAGCAGTGAACAGGAGGCAGGGAACACAGATACGCAGTATTTT.

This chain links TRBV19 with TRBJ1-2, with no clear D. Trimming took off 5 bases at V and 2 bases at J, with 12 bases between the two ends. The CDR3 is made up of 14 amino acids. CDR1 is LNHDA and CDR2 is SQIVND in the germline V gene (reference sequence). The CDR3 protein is CASSPPNGNYGYTF. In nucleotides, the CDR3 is TGTGCCAGTAGTCCGCCGAACGGAAACTATGGCTACACCTTC.

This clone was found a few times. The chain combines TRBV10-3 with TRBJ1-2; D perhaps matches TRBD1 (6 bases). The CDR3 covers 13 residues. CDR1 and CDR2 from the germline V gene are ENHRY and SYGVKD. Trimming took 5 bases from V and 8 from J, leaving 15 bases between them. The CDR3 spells CAISPQGFGGYTF. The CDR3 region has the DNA TGTGCCATCAGTCCTCAGGGGTTCGGGGGCTACACCTTC.

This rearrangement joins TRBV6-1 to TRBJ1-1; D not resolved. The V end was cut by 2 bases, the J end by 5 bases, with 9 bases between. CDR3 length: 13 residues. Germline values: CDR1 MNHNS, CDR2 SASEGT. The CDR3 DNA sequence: TGTGCCAGCAGTGAACAGATTAGAACTGAAGCTTTCTTT. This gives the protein CASSEQIRTEAFF.

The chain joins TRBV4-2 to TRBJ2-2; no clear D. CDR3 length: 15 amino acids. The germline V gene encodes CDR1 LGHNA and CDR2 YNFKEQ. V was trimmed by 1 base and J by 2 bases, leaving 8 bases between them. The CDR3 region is CASSQVQLNTGELFF. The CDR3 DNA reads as TGTGCCAGCAGCCAAGTCCAGCTTAACACCGGGGAGCTGTTTTTT.

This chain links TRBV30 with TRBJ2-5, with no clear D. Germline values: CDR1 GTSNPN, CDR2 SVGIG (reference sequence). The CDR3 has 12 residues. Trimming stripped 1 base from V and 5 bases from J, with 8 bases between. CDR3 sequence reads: CAWSAQWETQYF. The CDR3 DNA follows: TGTGCCTGGAGTGCCCAGTGGGAGACCCAGTACTTC.

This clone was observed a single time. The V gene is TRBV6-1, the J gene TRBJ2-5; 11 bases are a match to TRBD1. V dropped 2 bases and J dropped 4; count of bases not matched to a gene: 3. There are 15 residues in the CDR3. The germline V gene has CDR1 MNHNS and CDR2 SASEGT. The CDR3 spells CASSERGQGVETQYF. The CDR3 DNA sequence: TGTGCCAGCAGTGAAAGGGGACAGGGGGTAGAGACCCAGTACTTC.

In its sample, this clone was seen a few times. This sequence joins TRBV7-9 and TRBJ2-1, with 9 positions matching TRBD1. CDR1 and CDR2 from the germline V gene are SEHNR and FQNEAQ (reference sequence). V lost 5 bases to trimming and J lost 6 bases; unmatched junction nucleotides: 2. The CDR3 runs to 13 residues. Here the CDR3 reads CASSMTGGNEQFF. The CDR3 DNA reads TGTGCCAGCAGCATGACAGGGGGCAATGAGCAGTTCTTC.

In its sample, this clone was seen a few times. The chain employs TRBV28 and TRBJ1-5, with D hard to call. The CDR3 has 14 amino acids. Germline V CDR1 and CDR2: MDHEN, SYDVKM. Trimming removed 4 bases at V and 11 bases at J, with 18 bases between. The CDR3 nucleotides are TGTGCCAGCAGTTCGGAGAGGACCCTGAGGGCCCAGCATTTT. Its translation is CASSSERTLRAQHF.

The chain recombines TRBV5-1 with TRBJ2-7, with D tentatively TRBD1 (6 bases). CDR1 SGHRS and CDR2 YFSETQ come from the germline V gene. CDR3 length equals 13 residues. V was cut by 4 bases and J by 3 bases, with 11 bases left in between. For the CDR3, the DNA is TGCGCCAGCAGCCGGGACACCTACTACGAGCAGTACTTC. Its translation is CASSRDTYYEQYF.

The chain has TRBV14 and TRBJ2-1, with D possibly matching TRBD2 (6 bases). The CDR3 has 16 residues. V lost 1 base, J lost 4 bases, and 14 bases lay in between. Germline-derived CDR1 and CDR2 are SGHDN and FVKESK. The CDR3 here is CASSQGMVAEYNEQFF. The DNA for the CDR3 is TGTGCCAGCAGCCAAGGCATGGTAGCGGAATACAATGAGCAGTTCTTC.

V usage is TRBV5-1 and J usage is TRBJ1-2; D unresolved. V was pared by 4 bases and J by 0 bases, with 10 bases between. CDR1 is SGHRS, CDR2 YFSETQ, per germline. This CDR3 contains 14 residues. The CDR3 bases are TGCGCCAGCAGCCCTGACGGTTCTAACTATGGCTACACCTTC. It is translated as CASSPDGSNYGYTF.